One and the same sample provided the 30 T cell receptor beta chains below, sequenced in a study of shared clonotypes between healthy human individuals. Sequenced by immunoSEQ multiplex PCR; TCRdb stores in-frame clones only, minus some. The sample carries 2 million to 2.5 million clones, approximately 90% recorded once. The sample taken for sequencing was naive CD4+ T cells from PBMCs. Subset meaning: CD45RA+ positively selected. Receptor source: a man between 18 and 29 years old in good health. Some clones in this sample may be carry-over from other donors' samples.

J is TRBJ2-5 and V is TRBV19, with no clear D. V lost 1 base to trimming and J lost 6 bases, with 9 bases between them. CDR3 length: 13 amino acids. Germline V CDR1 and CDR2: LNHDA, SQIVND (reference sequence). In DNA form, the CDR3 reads TGTGCCAGTAGTATAGGTACGAGGAAGACCCAGTACTTC. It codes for CASSIGTRKTQYF.

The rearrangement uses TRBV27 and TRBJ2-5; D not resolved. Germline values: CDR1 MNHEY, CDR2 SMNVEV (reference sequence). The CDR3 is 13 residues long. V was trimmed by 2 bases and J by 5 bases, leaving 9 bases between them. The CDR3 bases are TGTGCCAGCAGTTTACGGGTTGGGGAGACCCAGTACTTC. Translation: CASSLRVGETQYF.

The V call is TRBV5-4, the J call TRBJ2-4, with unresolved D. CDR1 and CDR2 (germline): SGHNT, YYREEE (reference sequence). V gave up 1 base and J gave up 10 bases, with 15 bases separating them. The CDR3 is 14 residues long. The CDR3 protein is CASSLRQSTKIQYF. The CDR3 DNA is TGTGCCAGCAGCTTGAGGCAATCCACGAAAATTCAGTACTTC.

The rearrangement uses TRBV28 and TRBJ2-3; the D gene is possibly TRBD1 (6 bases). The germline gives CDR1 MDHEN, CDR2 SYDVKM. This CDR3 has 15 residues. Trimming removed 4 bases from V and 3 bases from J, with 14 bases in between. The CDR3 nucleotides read TGTGCCAGCAGTTCCTCAGGGGTTCAGACAGATACGCAGTATTTT. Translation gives CASSSSGVQTDTQYF.

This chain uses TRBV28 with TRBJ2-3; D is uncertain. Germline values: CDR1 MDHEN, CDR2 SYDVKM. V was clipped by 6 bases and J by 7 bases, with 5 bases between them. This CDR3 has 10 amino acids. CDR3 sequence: CASRSYTQYF. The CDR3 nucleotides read TGTGCCAGCAGGAGCTATACGCAGTATTTT.

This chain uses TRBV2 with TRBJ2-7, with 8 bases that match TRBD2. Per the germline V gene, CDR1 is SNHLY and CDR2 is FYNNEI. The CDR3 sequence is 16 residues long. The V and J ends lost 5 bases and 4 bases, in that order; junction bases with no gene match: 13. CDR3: CASSSPPGGGEYEQYF. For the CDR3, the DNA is TGTGCCAGCAGTTCCCCCCCGGGGGGGGGAGAATACGAGCAGTACTTC.

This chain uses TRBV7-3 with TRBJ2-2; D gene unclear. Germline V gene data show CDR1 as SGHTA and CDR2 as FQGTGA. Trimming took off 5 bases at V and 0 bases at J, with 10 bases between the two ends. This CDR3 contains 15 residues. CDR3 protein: CASSPRNSNTGELFF. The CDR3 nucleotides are TGTGCCAGCAGCCCCCGGAACTCGAACACCGGGGAGCTGTTTTTT.

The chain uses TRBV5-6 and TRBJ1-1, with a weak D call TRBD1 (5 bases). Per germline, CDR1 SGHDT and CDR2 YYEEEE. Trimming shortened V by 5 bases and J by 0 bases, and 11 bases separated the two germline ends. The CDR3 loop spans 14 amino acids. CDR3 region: CASSFDRLNTEAFF. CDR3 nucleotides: TGTGCCAGCAGTTTTGACAGATTGAACACTGAAGCTTTCTTT. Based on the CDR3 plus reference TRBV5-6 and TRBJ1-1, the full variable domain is DAGVTQSPTHLIKTRGQQVTLRCSPKSGHDTVSWYQQALGQGPQFIFQYYEEEERQRGNFPDRFSGHQFPNYSSELNVNALLLGDSALYLCASSFDRLNTEAFFGQGTRLTVV.

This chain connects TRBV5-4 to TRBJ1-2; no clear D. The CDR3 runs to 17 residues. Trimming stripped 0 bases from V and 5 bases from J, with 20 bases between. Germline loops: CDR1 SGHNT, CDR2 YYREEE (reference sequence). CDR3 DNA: TGTGCCAGCAGCTTGGCCCCTACAAGGACCCCACCTTATGGCTACACCTTC. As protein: CASSLAPTRTPPYGYTF.

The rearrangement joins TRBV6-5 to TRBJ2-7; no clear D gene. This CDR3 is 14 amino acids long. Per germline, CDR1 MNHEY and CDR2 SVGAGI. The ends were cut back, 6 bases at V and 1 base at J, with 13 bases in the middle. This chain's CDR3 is CASRTQQSSYEQYF. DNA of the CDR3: TGTGCCAGCAGAACACAACAGTCTTCCTACGAGCAGTACTTC.

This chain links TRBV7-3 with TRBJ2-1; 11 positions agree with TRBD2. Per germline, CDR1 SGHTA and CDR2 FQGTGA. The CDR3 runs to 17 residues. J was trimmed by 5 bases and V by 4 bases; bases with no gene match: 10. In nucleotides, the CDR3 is TGTGCCAGCAGCTCTGATTTAGCGGGAGGGCCACACAATGAGCAGTTCTTC. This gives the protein CASSSDLAGGPHNEQFF.

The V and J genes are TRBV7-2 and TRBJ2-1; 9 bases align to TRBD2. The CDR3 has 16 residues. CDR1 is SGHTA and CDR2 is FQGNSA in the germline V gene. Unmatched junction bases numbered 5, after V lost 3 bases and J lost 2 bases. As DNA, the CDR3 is TGTGCCAGCAGCTTGGCGGGAGGGCCCCCCTACAATGAGCAGTTCTTC. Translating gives CASSLAGGPPYNEQFF.

This chain's CDR3 is CASRLSTGVEKLFF. The DNA of the CDR3 is TGCGCCAGCAGGTTATCGACGGGAGTTGAAAAACTGTTTTTT. J is TRBJ1-4 and V is TRBV5-1, with unresolved D. This CDR3 has 14 amino acids. V was pared by 5 bases and J by 7 bases, with 15 bases between. Looked up from germline, CDR1 is SGHRS and CDR2 is YFSETQ.

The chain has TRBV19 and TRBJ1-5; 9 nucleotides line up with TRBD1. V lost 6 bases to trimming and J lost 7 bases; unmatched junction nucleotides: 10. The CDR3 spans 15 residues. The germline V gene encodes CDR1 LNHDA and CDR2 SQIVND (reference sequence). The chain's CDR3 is CASSRTGGAEQPQHF. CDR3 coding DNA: TGTGCCAGTAGCCGTACAGGGGGCGCGGAACAGCCCCAGCATTTT. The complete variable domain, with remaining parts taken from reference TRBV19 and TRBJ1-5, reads DGGITQSPKYLFRKEGQNVTLSCEQNLNHDAMYWYRQDPGQGLRLIYYSQIVNDFQKGDIAEGYSVSREKKESFPLTVTSAQKNPTAFYLCASSRTGGAEQPQHFGDGTRLSIL.

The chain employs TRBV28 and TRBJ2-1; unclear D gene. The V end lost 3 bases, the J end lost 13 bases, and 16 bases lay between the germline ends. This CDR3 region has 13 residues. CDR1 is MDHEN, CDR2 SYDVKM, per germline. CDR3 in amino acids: CASSLALQRQQFF. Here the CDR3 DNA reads TGTGCCAGCAGTTTGGCCCTCCAGCGTCAACAGTTCTTC. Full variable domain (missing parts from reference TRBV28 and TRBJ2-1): DVKVTQSSRYLVKRTGEKVFLECVQDMDHENMFWYRQDPGLGLRLIYFSYDVKMKEKGDIPEGYSVSREKKERFSLILESASTNQTSMYLCASSLALQRQQFFGPGTRLTVL.

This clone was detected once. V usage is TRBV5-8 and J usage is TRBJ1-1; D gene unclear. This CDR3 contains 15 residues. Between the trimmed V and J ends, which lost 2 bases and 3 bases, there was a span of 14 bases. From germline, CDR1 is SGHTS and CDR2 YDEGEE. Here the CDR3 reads CASSFIRFSDTEAFF. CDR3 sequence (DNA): TGTGCCAGCAGCTTCATAAGGTTTTCTGACACTGAAGCTTTCTTT.

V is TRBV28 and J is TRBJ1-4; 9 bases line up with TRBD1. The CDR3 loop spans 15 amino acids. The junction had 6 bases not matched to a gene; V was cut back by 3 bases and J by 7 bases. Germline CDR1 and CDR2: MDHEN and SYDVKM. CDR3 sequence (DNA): TGTGCCAGCAGTTTCCCGGGACAGGGCCCTGAAAAACTGTTTTTT. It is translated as CASSFPGQGPEKLFF. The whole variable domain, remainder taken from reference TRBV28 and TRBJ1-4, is DVKVTQSSRYLVKRTGEKVFLECVQDMDHENMFWYRQDPGLGLRLIYFSYDVKMKEKGDIPEGYSVSREKKERFSLILESASTNQTSMYLCASSFPGQGPEKLFFGSGTQLSVL.

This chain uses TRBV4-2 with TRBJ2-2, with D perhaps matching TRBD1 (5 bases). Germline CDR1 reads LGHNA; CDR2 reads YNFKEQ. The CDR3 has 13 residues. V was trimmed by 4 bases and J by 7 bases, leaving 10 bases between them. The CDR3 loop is CASSPGLVGELFF. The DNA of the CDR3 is TGTGCCAGCAGCCCAGGGCTGGTCGGGGAGCTGTTTTTT.

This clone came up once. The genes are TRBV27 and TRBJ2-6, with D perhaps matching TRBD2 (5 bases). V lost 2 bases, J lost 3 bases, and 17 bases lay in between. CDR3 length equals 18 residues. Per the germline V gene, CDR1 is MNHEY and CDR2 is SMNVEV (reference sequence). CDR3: CASSLGRAIPIGANVLTF. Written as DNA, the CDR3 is TGTGCCAGCAGTTTAGGGCGGGCTATTCCAATTGGGGCCAACGTCCTGACTTTC.

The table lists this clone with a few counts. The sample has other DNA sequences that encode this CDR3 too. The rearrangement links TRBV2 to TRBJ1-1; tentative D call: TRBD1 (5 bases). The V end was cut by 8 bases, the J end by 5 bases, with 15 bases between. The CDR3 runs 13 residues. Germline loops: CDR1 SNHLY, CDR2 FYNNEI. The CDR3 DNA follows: TGTGCCAGCGTTGGGATACGGGGGACTGAAGCTTTCTTT. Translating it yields CASVGIRGTEAFF.

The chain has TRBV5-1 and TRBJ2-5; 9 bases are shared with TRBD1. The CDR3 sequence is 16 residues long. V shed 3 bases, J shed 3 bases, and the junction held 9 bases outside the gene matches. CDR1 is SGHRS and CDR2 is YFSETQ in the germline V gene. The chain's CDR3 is CASSSTGTGTKETQYF. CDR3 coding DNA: TGCGCCAGCAGCTCTACCGGGACAGGGACTAAAGAGACCCAGTACTTC.

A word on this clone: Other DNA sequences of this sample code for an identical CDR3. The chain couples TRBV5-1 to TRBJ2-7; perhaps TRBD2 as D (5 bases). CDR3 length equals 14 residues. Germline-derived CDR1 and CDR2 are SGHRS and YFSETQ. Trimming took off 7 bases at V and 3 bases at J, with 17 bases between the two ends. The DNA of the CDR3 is TGCGCCAGCTCCTCGGGGTTGCTTAGCTACGAGCAGTACTTC. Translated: CASSSGLLSYEQYF.

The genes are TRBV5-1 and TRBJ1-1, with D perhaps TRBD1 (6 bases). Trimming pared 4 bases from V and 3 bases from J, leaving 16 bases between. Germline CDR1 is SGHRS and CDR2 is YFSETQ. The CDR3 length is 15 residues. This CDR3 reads CASSPIQGGDTEAFF. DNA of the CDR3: TGCGCCAGCAGCCCGATACAGGGAGGGGACACTGAAGCTTTCTTT.

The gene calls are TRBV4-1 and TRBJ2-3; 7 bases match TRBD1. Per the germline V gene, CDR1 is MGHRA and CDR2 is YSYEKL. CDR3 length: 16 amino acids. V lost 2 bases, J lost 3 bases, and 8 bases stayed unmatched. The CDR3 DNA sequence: TGCGCCAGCAGCCAAATCCGCGGACAGGCTACAGATACGCAGTATTTT. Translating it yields CASSQIRGQATDTQYF.

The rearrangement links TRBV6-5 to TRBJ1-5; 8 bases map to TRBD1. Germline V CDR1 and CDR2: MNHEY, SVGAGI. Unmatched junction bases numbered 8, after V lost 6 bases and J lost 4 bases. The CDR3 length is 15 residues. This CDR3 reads CASRPPGGENQPQHF. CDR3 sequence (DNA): TGTGCCAGCAGGCCCCCAGGGGGCGAGAATCAGCCCCAGCATTTT.

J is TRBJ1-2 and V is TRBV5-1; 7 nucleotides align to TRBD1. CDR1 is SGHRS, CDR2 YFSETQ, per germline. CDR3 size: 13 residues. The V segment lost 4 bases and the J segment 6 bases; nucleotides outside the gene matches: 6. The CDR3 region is CASSPRGRDGYTF. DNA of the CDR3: TGCGCCAGCAGCCCAAGGGGGCGCGATGGCTACACCTTC.

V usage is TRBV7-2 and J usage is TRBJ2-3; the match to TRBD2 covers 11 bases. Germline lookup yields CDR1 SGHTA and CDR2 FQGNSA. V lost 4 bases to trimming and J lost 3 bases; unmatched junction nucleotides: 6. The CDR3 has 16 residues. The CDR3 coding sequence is TGTGCCAGCAGCTATACTAGCGGGAGATGGACAGATACGCAGTATTTT. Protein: CASSYTSGRWTDTQYF.

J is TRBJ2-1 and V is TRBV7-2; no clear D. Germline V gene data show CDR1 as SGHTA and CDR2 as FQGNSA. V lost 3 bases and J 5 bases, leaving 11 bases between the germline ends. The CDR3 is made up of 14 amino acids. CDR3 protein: CASSFLQTDNEQFF. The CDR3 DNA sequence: TGTGCCAGCAGCTTCCTCCAGACGGACAATGAGCAGTTCTTC.

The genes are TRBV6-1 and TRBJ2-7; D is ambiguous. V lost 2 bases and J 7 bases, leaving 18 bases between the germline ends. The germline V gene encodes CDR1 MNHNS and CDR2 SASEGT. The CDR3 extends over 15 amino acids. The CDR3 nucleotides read TGTGCCAGCAGTGAATCCAGGCCGATACAAGGGGAGCAGTACTTC. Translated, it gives CASSESRPIQGEQYF.

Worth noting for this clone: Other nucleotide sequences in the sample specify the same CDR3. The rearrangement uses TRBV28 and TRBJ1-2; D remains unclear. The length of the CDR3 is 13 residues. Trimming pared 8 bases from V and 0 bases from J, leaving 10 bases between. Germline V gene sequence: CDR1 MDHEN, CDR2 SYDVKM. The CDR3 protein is CASLNGANYGYTF. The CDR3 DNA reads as TGTGCCAGCTTGAACGGAGCTAACTATGGCTACACCTTC.